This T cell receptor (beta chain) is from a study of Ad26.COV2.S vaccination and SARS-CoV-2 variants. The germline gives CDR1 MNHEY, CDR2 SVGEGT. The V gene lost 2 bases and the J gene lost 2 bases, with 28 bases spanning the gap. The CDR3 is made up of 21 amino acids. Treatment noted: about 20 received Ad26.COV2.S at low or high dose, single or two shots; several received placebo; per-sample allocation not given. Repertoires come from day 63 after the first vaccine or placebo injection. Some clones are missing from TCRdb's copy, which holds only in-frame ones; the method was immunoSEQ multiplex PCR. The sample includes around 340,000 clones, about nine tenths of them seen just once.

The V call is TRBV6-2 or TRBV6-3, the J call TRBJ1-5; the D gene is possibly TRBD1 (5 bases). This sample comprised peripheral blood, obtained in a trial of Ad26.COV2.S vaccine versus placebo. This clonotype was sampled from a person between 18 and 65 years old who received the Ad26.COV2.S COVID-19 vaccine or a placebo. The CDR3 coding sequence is TGTGCCAGCAGTTACAGTTGGTGGGGAGCTCCTTTGGGACGAGGCAATCAGCCCCAGCATTTT. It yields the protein CASSYSWWGAPLGRGNQPQHF.